This T cell receptor (beta chain) was obtained from a study of cytomegalovirus exposure and HLA in healthy donors. Trimming cost V 2 bases and J 6 bases, with 11 bases left between them. The CDR3 loop spans 13 amino acids. The germline V gene has CDR1 SGHTS and CDR2 YDEGEE. 60 Vbeta and 13 Jbeta primers were used in PCR. Method: immunoSEQ multiplex PCR; TCRdb's copy keeps in-frame clones and lacks some. Among about 76,000 clones listed, around 70% were seen once. Material: PBMCs. This sequence joins TRBV5-8 and TRBJ1-1, with D maybe TRBD1 (6 bases). This TCR was recovered from a woman in her thirties or forties in good health and CMV-seropositive. Here the CDR3 reads CASSFTGRSEAFF. CDR3 sequence (DNA): TGTGCCAGCAGCTTTACAGGGCGGTCTGAAGCTTTCTTT.